These T cell receptor beta chains were read from a single sample in a study of T cells in Graves' hyperthyroidism and ophthalmopathy. Each CDR3 protein is one row after TCRdb ran MiXCR on the multiplex PCR reads. This table has hundreds of thousands of distinct CDR3 sequences, 22% appearing once. Specimen: blood. All receptors come from a man aged 30 to 45 with Graves' ophthalmopathy. The CDR3 runs from the conserved cysteine through the conserved F or W. Fields, in order: J gene, V gene, clone size, D gene, CDR3 DNA, CDR3 protein. D genes are given only for firm matches. The size field is filled for only some rows; it gives once, few, many or a size class.

>TRBJ1-2|TRBV12-3/TRBV12-4|few|NA
TGTGCCAGCAGTCTCGTGAGGGGTGTAGATGGCTACACCTTC
CASSLVRGVDGYTF
>TRBJ2-5|TRBV12-3/TRBV12-4|few|NA
TGTGCCAGCAGCCTGACTAGAGGGAGTGGGAAGACCCAGTACTTC
CASSLTRGSGKTQYF
>TRBJ1-2|TRBV13|NA|NA
TGTGCCAGCAGCTCGGTCCAGGGTGGCTACACCTTC
CASSSVQGGYTF
>TRBJ2-5|TRBV11-1|many|NA
TGTGCCAGCAGCCCGGGGGGCAGGGGACAAGAGACCCAGTACTTC
CASSPGGRGQETQYF
>TRBJ2-7|TRBV12-3/TRBV12-4|NA|NA
TGTGCCAGCAGTTTAGCGGGTAACCGCTACGAGCAGTACTTC
CASSLAGNRYEQYF
>TRBJ1-1|TRBV28|NA|NA
TGTGCCAGCAGCCACCCAGGTAACACTGAAGCTTTCTTT
CASSHPGNTEAFF
>TRBJ1-4|TRBV12-3/TRBV12-4|few|NA
TGTGCCAGCAGTTTAGCGCTGGGGGCCGCTAATGAAAAACTGTTTTTT
CASSLALGAANEKLFF
>TRBJ1-5|TRBV19|few|TRBD1
TGTGCCAGTAGTATCCCATGGACAGGGCCGTCGATAAGCAATCAGCCCCAGCATTTT
CASSIPWTGPSISNQPQHF
>TRBJ2-5|TRBV5-5|NA|TRBD2
TGTGCCAGCAGCCCCGGGGGGGGGAGTTATGAGACCCAGTACTTC
CASSPGGGSYETQYF
>TRBJ2-1|TRBV11-1|many|NA
TGTGCCAGCAGCTCAGGCACCTGGCTATCCGGCAATGAGCAGTTCTTC
CASSSGTWLSGNEQFF
>TRBJ2-7|TRBV5-1|NA|TRBD1
TGCGCCAGCAGCGCCCGGGACAGGGACAACGAGCAGTACTTC
CASSARDRDNEQYF
>TRBJ2-1|TRBV3-1|NA|NA
TGTGCCAGCAGCAAGACTGGGGACAATGAGCAGTTCTTC
CASSKTGDNEQFF
>TRBJ1-1|TRBV7-2|few|NA
TGTGCCAGCAGCTTAGTCAGTGGGGCTGAAGCTTTCTTT
CASSLVSGAEAFF
>TRBJ2-2|TRBV2|NA|TRBD2
TGTGCCAGCAGTGAACTGGGAGGGGACACCGGGGAGCTGTTTTTT
CASSELGGDTGELFF
>TRBJ2-3|TRBV28|many|TRBD1
TGTGCCAGCAGTACCCCACAGGGGGACGGGACAGATACGCAGTATTTT
CASSTPQGDGTDTQYF
>TRBJ2-1|TRBV27|few|NA
TGTGCCAGCAGACCTATTGGGGGGGCGGGAGTATGGAGGAGCTCCTACAATGAGCAGTTCTTC
CASRPIGGAGVWRSSYNEQFF
>TRBJ2-2|TRBV28|NA|NA
TGTGCGGGAGTCGCGAACACCGGGGAGCTGTTTTTT
CAGVANTGELFF
>TRBJ2-5|TRBV5-1|NA|NA
TGCGCCAGCAGCTTGCCTGGGAAAGAGACCCAGTACTTC
CASSLPGKETQYF
>TRBJ2-5|TRBV2|many|TRBD1
TGTGCCAGCAGGGGACAGGGAGGAGAGACCCAGTACTTC
CASRGQGGETQYF
>TRBJ1-2|TRBV15|NA|TRBD1
TGTGCCACCAGCAGAGCCTCCGGGACAGGGGACAACTATGGCTACACCTTC
CATSRASGTGDNYGYTF
>TRBJ1-2|TRBV10-2|NA|NA
TGCGCCAGCACCCGTAGGGGAGACACCGGTGGCTACACCTTC
CASTRRGDTGGYTF
>TRBJ1-2|TRBV19|few|NA
TGTGCCACTTGGGGCTATGGCTACACCTTC
CATWGYGYTF
>TRBJ2-1|TRBV5-1|NA|NA
TGCGCCAGCAGCCCCGGGACTTCTGGGGGTGAGCAGTTCTTC
CASSPGTSGGEQFF
>TRBJ1-5|TRBV20-1|NA|TRBD1
TGCAGTGCTAGGGACTCCTCAGGACAGGGCCTCAATCAGCCCCAGCGTTTT
CSARDSSGQGLNQPQRF
>TRBJ2-7|TRBV12-3/TRBV12-4|few|NA
TGTGCCAGCAGTTTAACAGGTTGGGACGAGCAGTACTTC
CASSLTGWDEQYF
>TRBJ1-4|TRBV2|NA|NA
TGTGCCAGCAGTGTATCACTTAATACACCCCTGGATGAAAAACTGTTTTTT
CASSVSLNTPLDEKLFF
>TRBJ2-6|TRBV3-1|NA|NA
TGTGCCAGCAGGGACAGTTTCTCTGGGGCCAACGTCCTGACTTTC
CASRDSFSGANVLTF
>TRBJ2-7|TRBV28|NA|NA
TGTGCCAGCAGTTTATTTCGGTCCCGGGAGCAGTACTTC
CASSLFRSREQYF
>TRBJ1-5|TRBV30|many|NA
NA
CAWSVSGQANQPQHF
>TRBJ2-5|TRBV3-1|many|NA
TGTGCCAGCAGCCAAGACCGGACCCAGTACTTC
CASSQDRTQYF
>TRBJ2-1|TRBV2|NA|TRBD2
TGTGCCAGCAGAGAAGGCGGGAGCTTACATGAGCAGTTCTTC
CASREGGSLHEQFF